The present TCR beta chain was sequenced within a study of cytomegalovirus exposure and HLA in healthy donors. Study-wide background: An earlier analysis identified fewer than 130 million unique TCR beta sequences in about 179 million T cells.

Findings of the study overall: For most subjects, TCR beta sequences were reported to predict HLA-A and HLA-B alleles with accuracy. Donors belonging to an Asian-associated ancestry cluster reportedly showed fewer N-insertions in productive TCRs than the approximately 690-donor mean, according to what a later analysis found. Another analysis was done later, and it associated approximately 15,000 TCR beta sequences with HLA alleles at 0.05 false discovery rate.

As for this clone: Antigen specificity is unknown.

Trimming took off 3 bases at V and 3 bases at J, with 12 bases between the two ends. Per the germline V gene, CDR1 is LNHDA and CDR2 is SQIVND (reference sequence). The CDR3 runs to 14 residues. The PCR ran on 60 Vbeta and 13 Jbeta primers. Measured with immunoSEQ multiplex PCR; TCRdb has only the in-frame clones, and not every one. Counted here are under 250,000 clones, approximately 85% occurring once; the ten biggest clones make up about 2.5%. Sample: PBMCs. The chain has TRBV19 and TRBJ2-7; TRBD2 is a possible D gene (6 bases). The TCR sequence derives from a woman aged 45-59 years in good health and CMV-seronegative. The CDR3 loop reads CASSISLDYYEQYF. DNA for the CDR3: TGTGCCAGTAGTATTTCCCTGGACTACTACGAGCAGTACTTC.